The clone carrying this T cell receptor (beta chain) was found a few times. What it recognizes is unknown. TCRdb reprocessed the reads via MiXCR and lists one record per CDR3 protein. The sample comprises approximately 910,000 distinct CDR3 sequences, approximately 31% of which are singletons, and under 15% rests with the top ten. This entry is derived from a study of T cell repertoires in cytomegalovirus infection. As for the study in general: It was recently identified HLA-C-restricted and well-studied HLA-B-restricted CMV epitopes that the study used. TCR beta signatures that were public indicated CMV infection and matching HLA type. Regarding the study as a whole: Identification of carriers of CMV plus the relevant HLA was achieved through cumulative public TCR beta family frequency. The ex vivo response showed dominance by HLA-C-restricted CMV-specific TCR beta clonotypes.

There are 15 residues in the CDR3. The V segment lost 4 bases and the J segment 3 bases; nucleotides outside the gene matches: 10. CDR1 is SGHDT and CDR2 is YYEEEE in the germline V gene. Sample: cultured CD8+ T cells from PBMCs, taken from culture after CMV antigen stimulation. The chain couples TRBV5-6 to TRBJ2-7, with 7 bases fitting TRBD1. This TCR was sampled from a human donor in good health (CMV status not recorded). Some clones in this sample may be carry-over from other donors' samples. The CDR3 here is CASSPVVGGFYEQYF. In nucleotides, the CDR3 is TGTGCCAGCAGCCCTGTAGTAGGGGGCTTCTACGAGCAGTACTTC.